A selection of T cell receptor beta chains follows, all from one sample in a study of metastatic and nonmetastatic thyroid tumors. Through MiXCR, TCRdb re-clonotyped the PCR reads. Here the sample spans about 21,000 clones, approximately 32% being singletons. The sequencing input was adjacent normal tissue. These TCRs come from a female donor with papillary thyroid cancer or a benign thyroid nodule (not recorded which). Some clones in this sample may be carry-over from other donors' samples. The CDR3 runs from the conserved cysteine through the conserved F or W. A D gene is named only where the DNA matches it firmly. Clone size is not always given. Where it is, it says once, few, many or a class for expanded clones.

len	v_gene	d_gene	abundance	j_gene	CDR3nt	CDR3aa
16	TRBV20-1	.	.	TRBJ2-1	TGCAGTGCTAGATTCTCGAGGGGGGCAGTTGCGGGTGAGCAGTTCTTC	CSARFSRGAVAGEQFF
14	TRBV6-2/TRBV6-3	TRBD2	few	TRBJ2-7	TGTGCCAGCAGTTACTCTAGCGGGAGTTACGAGCAGTACTTC	CASSYSSGSYEQYF
14	TRBV9	TRBD1	medium-sized	TRBJ1-5	TGTGCCAGCAGCGTCGGACAGGGGAATCAGCCCCAGCATTTT	CASSVGQGNQPQHF
17	TRBV6-2/TRBV6-3	TRBD2	.	TRBJ2-7	TGTGCCAGCAGTTACTCTAAGACTAGCGCGGATCGTTGGGAGCAGTACTTC	CASSYSKTSADRWEQYF
11	TRBV7-8	.	.	TRBJ2-7	TGTGCCAGCAGCTTAGCCCACGAGCAGTACTTC	CASSLAHEQYF
15	TRBV9	TRBD2	.	TRBJ2-1	TGTGCCAGCAGCGTAGACTCGGCTAGCGGGAATGAGCAGTTCTTC	CASSVDSASGNEQFF
11	TRBV7-2	.	.	TRBJ1-1	TGTGCCAGCAGCTTTGTTGCCGAAGCTTTCTTT	CASSFVAEAFF
13	TRBV27	.	few	TRBJ1-2	TGTGCCAGCAGTTTTGGGTCTAACTATGGCTACACCTTC	CASSFGSNYGYTF
14	TRBV6-2/TRBV6-3	.	.	TRBJ2-2	TGTGCCAGCAGGCCGGTGAGTCTCACCGGGGAGCTGTTTTTT	CASRPVSLTGELFF
20	TRBV4-2	.	.	TRBJ1-6	TGTGCCAGCAGCCCCATGCAGTGGGACCCCGCCGACTCCTATAATTCACCCCTCCACTTT	CASSPMQWDPADSYNSPLHF
18	TRBV18	.	.	TRBJ2-6	TGTGCCAGCTCACCATATGGAGGAGCTAACTCTGGGGCCAACGTCCTGACTTTC	CASSPYGGANSGANVLTF
14	TRBV20-1	.	.	TRBJ1-1	TGCAGTGCTAACACCCATACAGGGACAATTGAAGCTTTCTTT	CSANTHTGTIEAFF
13	TRBV2	TRBD1	medium-sized	TRBJ2-7	TGTGCCAGCAAGGACAGGGGGTTCTACGAGCAGTACTTC	CASKDRGFYEQYF
17	TRBV9	TRBD2	many	TRBJ2-6	TGTGCCAGCAGCTCTCAAGCCGGGGGGGCTGGGGCCAACGTCCTGACTTTC	CASSSQAGGAGANVLTF
15	TRBV11-2	TRBD2	.	TRBJ2-1	TGTGCCAGCAGCCGACTAGCGGGTAGTTACAATGAGCAGTTCTTC	CASSRLAGSYNEQFF
18	TRBV7-3	.	.	TRBJ2-6	TGTGCCAGCAGCCCTCAGGGGTCGGCCATCTCCGGGTCCAACGTCCTGACTTTC	CASSPQGSAISGSNVLTF
11	TRBV6-1	.	.	TRBJ2-1	TGTGCCAGCAGTGAAACCATAAGGGCGTTCTTC	CASSETIRAFF
13	TRBV2	.	medium-sized	TRBJ1-6	TGTGCCAGCAGGGGGACAAGAGATTCACCCCTCCACTTT	CASRGTRDSPLHF
15	TRBV28	TRBD1	.	TRBJ2-7	TGTGCCAGCAGTTCGGGGACAGGGGTTCCCTACGAGCAGTACTTT	CASSSGTGVPYEQYF
16	TRBV15	TRBD1	few	TRBJ1-3	TGTGCCACCAGCAGCTGGACAGGCCACTCTGGAAACACCATATATTTT	CATSSWTGHSGNTIYF
15	TRBV10-1	.	few	TRBJ2-2	TGCGCCAGCCCGCGGGGCTTGGTGGACACCGGGGAGCTGTTTTTT	CASPRGLVDTGELFF
13	TRBV6-2/TRBV6-3	TRBD1	.	TRBJ1-2	TGTGCCAGCAGTAAGACAGGGAACGGTGGCTACACCTTC	CASSKTGNGGYTF
13	TRBV29-1	.	few	TRBJ2-1	TGCACCGCGATGGGTATCTCCTACAATGAGCAGTTCTTC	CTAMGISYNEQFF
18	TRBV15	TRBD2	.	TRBJ2-3	TGTGCCACCAGCCGAGATACTTTAGCGGGAGGGCCGGGAGATACGCAGTATTTT	CATSRDTLAGGPGDTQYF
15	TRBV5-1	TRBD1	.	TRBJ2-3	TGCTCCAGCAGCTTGGACAGGGCGAACGGTGATACGCAGTATTTT	CSSSLDRANGDTQYF
14	TRBV7-9	.	many	TRBJ1-6	TGTGCCAGCAGCTTAGGGCAGATTAATTCACCCCTCCACTTT	CASSLGQINSPLHF
16	TRBV19	.	many	TRBJ2-7	TGTGCCAGTAGTATAGATGGGACGACAATCAACTACGAGCAGTACTTC	CASSIDGTTINYEQYF
14	TRBV18	TRBD1	.	TRBJ2-7	TGTGCCAGCTCCCAACAGGGGGTTCTGGACGAGCAGTACTTC	CASSQQGVLDEQYF
16	TRBV5-1	.	.	TRBJ2-3	TGCGCCAGCAGCTTGATAGGCAGGGAGCGCACAGATACGCAGTATTTT	CASSLIGRERTDTQYF
16	TRBV12-3/TRBV12-4	.	.	TRBJ1-5	TGTGCCAGCAGTTTAGGTGAGGGAGTTTCCAATCAGCCCCAGCATTTT	CASSLGEGVSNQPQHF
13	TRBV2	TRBD2	.	TRBJ2-3	TGTGCCAGCAGCACTAGCGGGCCAGGTACGCAGTATTTT	CASSTSGPGTQYF
11	TRBV9	.	medium-sized	TRBJ2-2	TGTGCCAGCAGCGTTAGCGGGGAGCTGTTTTTT	CASSVSGELFF
13	TRBV15	.	few	TRBJ2-7	TGTGCCACCGCCTGTCTATGGCGTGACGAGCAGTACTTC	CATACLWRDEQYF
14	TRBV28	.	few	TRBJ1-2	TGTGCCAGCAGCCGTTTAAATAACCCAGGGGGCTACACCTTC	CASSRLNNPGGYTF
15	TRBV3-1	.	once	TRBJ2-2	TGTGCCAGCAGCCAGGCACAGGGGAACACCGGGGAGCTGTTTTTT	CASSQAQGNTGELFF
14	TRBV2	.	few	TRBJ1-1	TGTGCCAGCAGCTTGGGATGGATCGGCACTGAAGCTTTCTTT	CASSLGWIGTEAFF
14	TRBV28	.	.	TRBJ2-5	TGTGCCAGCAGCTACTCCGCAGGGGCCGAGACCCAGTACTTC	CASSYSAGAETQYF
16	TRBV28	.	few	TRBJ2-3	TGTGCCAGCACCATAGGTGCGGGATGGTTCACAGATACGCAGTATTTT	CASTIGAGWFTDTQYF
18	TRBV4-1	TRBD2	once	TRBJ2-3	TGCGCCAGCAGCCAAGCTTATACGGCGGGAGGGGTGACAGATACGCAGTATTTT	CASSQAYTAGGVTDTQYF
18	TRBV18	TRBD2	.	TRBJ2-1	TGTGCCAGCTCACCACCGGGACTAGCGGGGGGGTCGTCTCTTGAGCAGCTCTTC	CASSPPGLAGGSSLEQLF
13	TRBV6-1	.	.	TRBJ1-1	TGTGCCAGCAGTGAAGTACAGGACACTGAAGCTTTCTTT	CASSEVQDTEAFF
16	TRBV11-2	TRBD1	few	TRBJ2-7	TGTGCCAGCAGCTTAGAAGGGGGCGCGGGTAGGGACGAGCAGTACTTC	CASSLEGGAGRDEQYF
18	TRBV11-2	TRBD2	few	TRBJ2-2	TGTGCCAGCACCTCCAGGGGGGCTAGCGGGGCGAACACCGGGGAGCTGTTTTTT	CASTSRGASGANTGELFF
13	TRBV4-1	.	.	TRBJ2-5	TGCGCCAGCAGCCAACTCCACGCAGAGACCCAGTACTTC	CASSQLHAETQYF
14	TRBV20-1	.	.	TRBJ1-2	TGCAGTGCTAGATTCGCAGGGGACGCATATGGCTACACCTTC	CSARFAGDAYGYTF
14	TRBV28	TRBD1	.	TRBJ2-3	TGTGCCAGCAATCCAGGGGGCGCGACAGATACGCAGTATTTT	CASNPGGATDTQYF
14	TRBV6-6	.	few	TRBJ2-7	TGTGCCAGCAGTTCCACCGGGGGCTCCTACGAGCAGTACTTC	CASSSTGGSYEQYF
16	TRBV11-1	.	.	TRBJ2-1	TGTGCCAGCAGCCCGCCCATAGCGGACCGATACAATGAGCAGTTCTTC	CASSPPIADRYNEQFF
15	TRBV12-3/TRBV12-4	.	few	TRBJ1-4	TGTGCCAGCAGCCCCCAGGCCAGTATTAATGAAAAACTATTTTTT	CASSPQASINEKLFF
18	TRBV27	TRBD2	few	TRBJ2-6	TGTGCCAGCAGACCTGAAGCGGGAGGTCTGTCCGGGGCCAACGTCCTGACTTTC	CASRPEAGGLSGANVLTF
16	TRBV24-1	TRBD1	.	TRBJ2-3	TGTGCCACCAGTGATCCCGGGACAGGGCGCACAGATACGCAGTATTTT	CATSDPGTGRTDTQYF
15	TRBV28	.	.	TRBJ2-2	TGTGCCAGCATCCCAGCCGGGACGGCCACCGGGGAGCTGTTTTTT	CASIPAGTATGELFF
12	TRBV20-1	.	many	TRBJ2-3	TGCAGTGCTAGAGCCAGTGTGGGAACGCAGTATTTT	CSARASVGTQYF
13	TRBV7-6	TRBD1	.	TRBJ2-3	TGTGCCAGCAGCCAGGGACAGGGGGATACGCAGTATTTT	CASSQGQGDTQYF
16	TRBV13	TRBD2	once	TRBJ2-1	TGTGCCAGCAGCCCTCCGGGCGCGGGAGGGAACAATGAGCAGTTCTTC	CASSPPGAGGNNEQFF
17	TRBV27	TRBD2	few	TRBJ2-1	TGTGCCAGCAGTTTTGAACTAGCGGGAGTGCTCTACAATGAGCAGTTCTTC	CASSFELAGVLYNEQFF
12	TRBV5-1	.	.	TRBJ1-1	TGCGCCAGCAGCTTGGAAGGCAGTGAAGCTTTCTTT	CASSLEGSEAFF